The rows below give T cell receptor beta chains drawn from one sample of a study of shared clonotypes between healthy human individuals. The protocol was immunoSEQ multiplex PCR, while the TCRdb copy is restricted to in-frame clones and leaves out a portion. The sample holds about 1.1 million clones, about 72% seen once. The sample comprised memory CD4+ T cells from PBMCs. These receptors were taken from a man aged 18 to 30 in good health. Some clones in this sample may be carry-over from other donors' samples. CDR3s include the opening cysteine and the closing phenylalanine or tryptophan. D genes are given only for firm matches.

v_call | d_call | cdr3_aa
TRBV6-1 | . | CASSLRPPNQPQHF
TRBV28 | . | CASTVREDYGYTF
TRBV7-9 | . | CASTEGVVISGANVLTF
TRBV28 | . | CASSLGRAGEQPQHF
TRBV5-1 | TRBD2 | CASSLWRESTTTETQYF
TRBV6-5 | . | CASSYGETAAKAFF
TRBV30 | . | CAWSPRGRVGGYTF
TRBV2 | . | CASSGDVYEQYF
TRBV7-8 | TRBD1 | CASSYRDRGLGNTIYF
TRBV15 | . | CATSRGLRDSTQYF
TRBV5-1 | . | CASSLGPRYGYTF
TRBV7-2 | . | CASSRQENTEAFF
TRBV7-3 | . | CASSLIRETEAFF
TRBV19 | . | CASSIVSQPNPYEQYF
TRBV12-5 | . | CASGVAGGEQFF
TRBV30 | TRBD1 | CAWKTGAYEQYF
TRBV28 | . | CASGSKGQRGGYTF
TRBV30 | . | CAWSVQGGQPQHF
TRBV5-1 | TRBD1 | CASSLNRGADEQYF
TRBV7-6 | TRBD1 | CASSSLSRGHGGELFF
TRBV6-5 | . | CASSYARGAYEQYF
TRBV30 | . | CAWGEAGELFF
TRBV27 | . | CASTPGNTDTQYF